This T cell receptor (beta chain) was captured in a study of coeliac disease. Broader study findings: Lower clonality than controls marked TRB and TRG repertoires from active celiac intraepithelial and lamina propria samples. The authors judged this method unsuitable for unbiased gliadin-specific T cell detection.

In regard to this clone: Its cognate antigen is unknown.

This table comes from immunoSEQ multiplex PCR, and its TCRdb copy is limited to in-frame clones, with some not included. The sample includes a few thousand clones, less than 75% seen only once; the top ten take 9.4%. Germline assignment: CDR1 SGDLS and CDR2 YYNGEE. This CDR3 contains 15 residues. V was clipped by 0 bases and J by 2 bases, with 8 bases between them. This TCR was recovered from a man between 70 and 80 years old with active celiac disease. Material: intraepithelial lymphocytes from the gut. J is TRBJ1-4 and V is TRBV9; perhaps TRBD1 as D (6 bases). CDR3 in DNA: TGTGCCAGCAGCGTAGGGACAGTGACTAATGAAAAACTGTTTTTT. Translating it yields CASSVGTVTNEKLFF.